This T cell receptor (beta chain) derives from a study of blood T cell repertoires in COVID-19. Across the study: Material from acute and convalescent COVID-19 was sourced from the United States, Italy and Spain. T cells, B-cell-depleted T cells, or PBMCs provided the cDNA or gDNA that served as material.

CDR1 is SGHRS and CDR2 is YFSETQ in the germline V gene. The ends were cut back, 5 bases at V and 5 bases at J, with 13 bases in the middle. The CDR3 runs 13 residues. Authors' methods: For nucleated cells, counts were estimated from reference gene primer amplification. This table comes from immunoSEQ multiplex PCR, and its TCRdb copy is limited to in-frame clones, with some not included. That table is the source of V, J and clone size, and D and trimming were worked out from the DNA. This repertoire shows about 82,000 clones, around 83% found once; its top ten account for approximately 15%. V usage is TRBV5-1 and J usage is TRBJ2-5; D perhaps matches TRBD1 (5 bases). This receptor was taken from a woman aged 55-75 years with acute or convalescent COVID-19. Sequences were obtained from peripheral blood. CDR3 residues: CASSYTPGETQYF. The CDR3 DNA reads TGCGCCAGCAGTTACACCCCAGGGGAGACCCAGTACTTC.